The 32 T cell receptor beta chains below come from one sample, sequenced in a study of T-cell reconstitution after alpha-beta-depleted transplantation in children. Preparing the TCRbeta library involved the use of unique molecular identifiers. In TCRdb, the PCR reads were re-called with MiXCR into one record per CDR3 protein. The sample includes about 980,000 distinct CDR3 sequences, under 30% seen only once; the top ten take approximately 30%. The material sequenced was PBMCs, mostly from graft donor cells, taken 360 days after TCRalphabeta/CD19-depleted stem cell transplant. These receptors were obtained from a boy in the first two years of life who had a stem cell transplant for SCID, so the T cells may come from the graft donor.

V and J are TRBV4-1 and TRBJ2-7; unclear D gene. Germline assignment: CDR1 MGHRA and CDR2 YSYEKL. The CDR3 runs 13 residues. Trimming took off 0 bases at V and 2 bases at J, with 5 bases between the two ends. As DNA, the CDR3 is TGCGCCAGCAGCCAAGATCCGACCTACGAGCAGTACTTC. It is translated as CASSQDPTYEQYF.

This clonotype occurred a few times. This chain uses TRBV5-1 with TRBJ2-3; TRBD2 is a possible D gene (6 bases). The CDR3 is 15 residues long. Trimming removed 4 bases at V and 6 bases at J, with 18 bases between. Germline loops: CDR1 SGHRS, CDR2 YFSETQ. CDR3 sequence reads: CASSPTARGFDTQYF. For the CDR3, the DNA is TGCGCCAGCAGCCCGACCGCCCGGGGGTTCGATACGCAGTATTTT.

The chain recombines TRBV6-5 with TRBJ2-1; a weak D match, TRBD2 (5 bases). The germline V and J ends were trimmed by 0 bases and 10 bases, with 13 bases remaining between them. CDR3 length: 14 residues. Germline loops: CDR1 MNHEY, CDR2 SVGAGI. The DNA of the CDR3 is TGTGCCAGCAGTTACTCAGAGAGGAGGCAGGAGCAGTTCTTC. Amino acids: CASSYSERRQEQFF.

Comments on this clonotype: Its ends do not fully match the called genes, so a read error is possible. The chain carries TRBV5-1 and TRBJ2-1; 9 bases align to TRBD1. Germline values: CDR1 SGHRS, CDR2 YFSETQ. The CDR3 extends over 12 amino acids. The DNA for the CDR3 is TGCGCCAGCAGCTCGAGAACAGGGGGCAAAATCTTC. It encodes CASSSRTGGKIF.

Only a few counts were recorded for this clonotype. The J gene is TRBJ1-1, the V gene TRBV12-5; D ambiguous. V was trimmed by 3 bases and J by 3 bases, leaving 5 bases between them. From germline, CDR1 is LGHNT and CDR2 FRNRAP. The CDR3 is 12 residues long. In DNA form, the CDR3 reads TGTGCTAGTGGTTTAGTGGACACTGAAGCTTTCTTT. Protein sequence: CASGLVDTEAFF.

The V call is TRBV5-6, the J call TRBJ2-3; D gene unclear. Deletions cut 1 base from V and 4 bases from J, with 22 bases between. CDR3 size: 18 residues. The germline CDR1 and CDR2 sequences are SGHDT and YYEEEE. The CDR3 bases are TGTGCCAGCAGCTTGAGGGTATTCGTGGTTAATCGGGCAGATACGCAGTATTTT. It translates to CASSLRVFVVNRADTQYF.

The V gene is TRBV5-1, the J gene TRBJ2-5; perhaps TRBD2 as D (6 bases). With 1 base removed from V and 4 bases from J, the gap between germline ends came to 11 bases. Germline values: CDR1 SGHRS, CDR2 YFSETQ. The CDR3 extends over 14 amino acids. The CDR3 reads CASSLQEAGETQYF. DNA of the CDR3: TGCGCCAGCAGCTTGCAAGAAGCGGGAGAGACCCAGTACTTC.

This clonotype came up a few times. The chain employs TRBV4-3 and TRBJ2-4; D is uncertain. Trimming left V 1 base short and J 1 base short, with 5 bases between. Germline V gene sequence: CDR1 LGHNA, CDR2 YSLEER. This CDR3 comprises 14 residues. CDR3 sequence (DNA): TGCGCCAGCAGCCAAGTATTGGCCAAAAACATTCAGTACTTC. Protein: CASSQVLAKNIQYF.

The chain uses TRBV20-1 and TRBJ2-7; D gene unclear. Germline assignment: CDR1 DFQATT and CDR2 SNEGSKA (reference sequence). The CDR3 contains 13 residues. V lost 5 bases and J 7 bases, leaving 18 bases between the germline ends. CDR3 residues: CSARSRSAGEQYF. The CDR3, as DNA: TGCAGTGCTCGATCCCGCTCTGCCGGGGAGCAGTACTTC.

In DNA, the CDR3 is TGCGCCAGCCGACAGGGCGTATATAATTCACCCCTCCACTTT. It is translated as CASRQGVYNSPLHF. This sequence joins TRBV5-1 and TRBJ1-6; TRBD1 aligns across 7 bases. This CDR3 is built from 14 residues. Looked up from germline, CDR1 is SGHRS and CDR2 is YFSETQ. Germline trimming cut 7 bases from V and 4 bases from J; bases unmatched to any gene: 5. The full variable domain, completed using reference TRBV5-1 and TRBJ1-6, is KAGVTQTPRYLIKTRGQQVTLSCSPISGHRSVSWYQQTPGQGLQFLFEYFSETQRNKGNFPGRFSGRQFSNSRSEMNVSTLELGDSALYLCASRQGVYNSPLHFGNGTRLTVT.

The V call is TRBV7-8, the J call TRBJ2-7, with a weak D call TRBD2 (6 bases). Per the germline V gene, CDR1 is SGHVS and CDR2 is FQNEAQ. The CDR3 sequence is 17 residues long. V lost 1 base to trimming and J lost 3 bases, with 19 bases between them. The CDR3 reads CASSLDGGRRLDYEQYF. In DNA, the CDR3 is TGTGCCAGCAGCTTAGATGGAGGGAGGCGCTTAGACTACGAGCAGTACTTC.

The chain recombines TRBV7-2 with TRBJ2-3; 8 bases are a match to TRBD2. CDR3 length: 17 amino acids. Germline V gene lookup returns CDR1 SGHTA and CDR2 FQGNSA. After removal of 0 bases from V and 1 base from J, the junction contained 6 bases not matched to a gene. The CDR3 here is CASSLALGSGGTDTQYF. The CDR3, as DNA: TGTGCCAGCAGCTTAGCGCTGGGTAGCGGGGGCACAGATACGCAGTATTTT.

This clonotype was recorded a few times. The chain carries TRBV5-1 and TRBJ2-7; TRBD2 might be the D (5 bases). V was trimmed by 0 bases and J by 2 bases, leaving 15 bases between them. Germline assignment: CDR1 SGHRS and CDR2 YFSETQ. CDR3 length: 16 residues. CDR3 amino acids: CASSLGPGSVAYEQYF. In DNA form, the CDR3 reads TGCGCCAGCAGCTTGGGACCGGGGTCGGTCGCCTACGAGCAGTACTTC.

The chain employs TRBV4-2 and TRBJ2-3, with D perhaps matching TRBD1 or TRBD2 (7 bases each). With 4 bases removed from V and 0 bases from J, the gap between germline ends came to 20 bases. Looked up from germline, CDR1 is LGHNA and CDR2 is YNFKEQ. CDR3 size: 18 residues. The CDR3, as DNA: TGTGCCAGCAGCCCGGGGAGGGGGCGGGAGAGAAGCACAGATACGCAGTATTTT. Its translation: CASSPGRGRERSTDTQYF.

This clonotype was observed a few times. The CDR3 spells CASETGRAQYF. CDR3 coding DNA: TGTGCCAGCGAAACGGGCAGGGCGCAGTATTTT. The chain uses TRBV19 and TRBJ2-3; D possibly corresponds to TRBD1 (5 bases). CDR3 length: 11 residues. V was pared by 9 bases and J by 10 bases, with 14 bases between. Looked up from germline, CDR1 is LNHDA and CDR2 is SQIVND (reference sequence).

This clonotype came up a few times. The genes are TRBV29-1 and TRBJ2-1; TRBD1 aligns across 7 bases. The V gene's germline CDR1 is SQVTM and CDR2 ANQGSEA. The V segment lost 7 bases and the J segment 0 bases; nucleotides outside the gene matches: 6. This CDR3 has 14 residues. CDR3 protein: CSAQGQISYNEQFF. CDR3 nucleotide sequence: TGCAGCGCCCAGGGACAGATCTCCTACAATGAGCAGTTCTTC.

The chain joins TRBV28 to TRBJ2-7, with D perhaps being TRBD1 or TRBD2 (6 bases each). Germline V lookup: CDR1 MDHEN, CDR2 SYDVKM. CDR3 length equals 14 residues. Trimming shortened V by 6 bases and J by 5 bases, and 17 bases separated the two germline ends. CDR3 DNA sequence: TGTGCCAGCAGCACCTCGTGGGGGGCCCACGAGCAGTACTTC. Translation gives CASSTSWGAHEQYF.

This clonotype was detected only a few times. V usage is TRBV20-1 and J usage is TRBJ1-1; D is perhaps TRBD1 (5 bases). This CDR3 contains 15 residues. V lost 3 bases and J lost 0, with 14 bases in between. CDR1 and CDR2 from the germline V gene are DFQATT and SNEGSKA (reference sequence). The CDR3 is CSASPLGGMNTEAFF. CDR3 bases: TGCAGTGCTAGCCCCCTGGGGGGGATGAACACTGAAGCTTTCTTT.

The chain links TRBV6-1 to TRBJ2-3; D possibly corresponds to TRBD2 (5 bases). CDR1 is MNHNS and CDR2 is SASEGT in the germline V gene. Trimming stripped 8 bases from V and 5 bases from J, with 17 bases between. CDR3 length: 14 residues. CDR3 sequence: CASDGPGMRDTQYF. CDR3 nucleotide sequence: TGTGCCAGCGACGGCCCGGGAATGAGAGATACGCAGTATTTT.

The gene calls are TRBV2 and TRBJ2-6; 8 positions match TRBD1. Germline V gives CDR1 SNHLY, CDR2 FYNNEI. The CDR3 consists of 21 residues. Unmatched junction bases numbered 20, after V lost 7 bases and J lost 0 bases. This CDR3 is CASKPTRGQGGTSSGANVLTF. The CDR3 region has the DNA TGTGCCAGCAAGCCTACCAGGGGGCAAGGTGGGACCTCCTCTGGGGCCAACGTCCTGACTTTC.

This clonotype appeared a few times. The rearrangement uses TRBV4-1 and TRBJ2-7; maybe TRBD2 (5 bases). Germline CDR1 is MGHRA and CDR2 is YSYEKL. The CDR3 runs to 15 residues. With 3 bases removed from V and 4 bases from J, the gap between germline ends came to 16 bases. As DNA, the CDR3 is TGCGCCAGCAGCCAGAGGGAACAGAGTAAATACGAGCAGTACTTC. It specifies CASSQREQSKYEQYF.

The sample holds one count of this clonotype. CDR3 nucleotides: TGCAGTGCTAGAGATCGAACCCAAGAGACCCAGTACTTC. Amino acids: CSARDRTQETQYF. V is TRBV20-1 and J is TRBJ2-5; D call uncertain. V was clipped by 0 bases and J by 1 base, with 6 bases between them. The CDR3 length is 13 residues. The germline V gene has CDR1 DFQATT and CDR2 SNEGSKA (reference sequence).

The chain employs TRBV29-1 and TRBJ2-5; TRBD2 matches at 10 bases. The CDR3 spans 16 residues. V lost 5 bases and J lost 4; bases outside the gene matches: 13. Germline V lookup: CDR1 SQVTM, CDR2 ANQGSEA. Here the CDR3 DNA reads TGCAGCGTTCGATGGGTGATAGCGGGGGGAGGAGAGACCCAGTACTTC. Translating it yields CSVRWVIAGGGETQYF.

This rearrangement joins TRBV7-8 to TRBJ2-7, with 10 bases that match TRBD1. The CDR3 sequence is 15 residues long. V was pared by 2 bases and J by 5 bases, with 6 bases of the junction left unmatched. Per the germline V gene, CDR1 is SGHVS and CDR2 is FQNEAQ. CDR3 sequence: CASSLMGTGANEQYF. CDR3 in DNA: TGTGCCAGCAGCTTAATGGGGACAGGGGCCAACGAGCAGTACTTC.

This clonotype was detected a few times. The genes are TRBV12-3 or TRBV12-4 and TRBJ2-4, with TRBD1 matching 8 bases. V was clipped by 2 bases and J by 7 bases; unmatched bases: 1. This CDR3 region has 13 residues. CDR3 in DNA: TGTGCCAGCAGTTTAACAGGGGGGAACATTCAGTACTTC. Its protein is CASSLTGGNIQYF.

This rearrangement joins TRBV12-3 or TRBV12-4 to TRBJ2-1; D is possibly TRBD2 (5 bases). This CDR3 region has 18 residues. V was trimmed by 6 bases and J by 3 bases, leaving 24 bases between them. CDR3 loop: CASRFTLGGRSLYNEQFF. DNA for the CDR3: TGTGCCAGCAGATTCACGCTAGGCGGGCGTTCGCTCTACAATGAGCAGTTCTTC.

Here the CDR3 DNA reads TGTGCCAGCAGTTTAGTACGGACACCGAACACTGAAGCTTTCTTT. Translating gives CASSLVRTPNTEAFF. This chain uses TRBV12-3 or TRBV12-4 with TRBJ1-1; D may be TRBD1 (5 bases). This CDR3 spans 15 amino acids. Trimming took 1 base from V and 1 from J, leaving 10 bases between them.

The chain employs TRBV25-1 and TRBJ2-1; TRBD1 aligns across 7 bases. The CDR3 runs to 14 residues. Trimming removed 5 bases from V and 7 bases from J; junction bases left unmatched: 8. Germline CDR1 is MGHDK and CDR2 is SYGVNS. The DNA for the CDR3 is TGTGCCAGCAGTCCCCTGACAGGGAGTAATGAGCAGTTCTTC. Amino acid sequence: CASSPLTGSNEQFF.

This clonotype occurred a few times. The chain is built from TRBV30 and TRBJ2-1; TRBD2 might be the D (5 bases). The CDR3 runs 14 residues. Trimming removed 1 base at V and 6 bases at J, with 13 bases between. Germline V lookup: CDR1 GTSNPN, CDR2 SVGIG (reference sequence). The CDR3 loop reads CAWSATRGINEQFF. Here the CDR3 DNA reads TGTGCCTGGAGTGCGACCAGAGGGATCAATGAGCAGTTCTTC.

The genes are TRBV12-3 or TRBV12-4 and TRBJ2-1; the match to TRBD1 covers 10 bases. The J segment lost 7 bases and the V segment lost 4 bases, leaving 7 bases of the junction unmatched. The CDR3 is 15 amino acids. CDR3 region: CASSSDRGLDNEQFF. CDR3 DNA sequence: TGTGCCAGCAGTTCCGACAGGGGGCTCGATAATGAGCAGTTCTTC.

This clonotype was seen more than once but under ten times. This chain connects TRBV20-1 to TRBJ1-3, with 10 nucleotides matching TRBD1. V was clipped by 6 bases and J by 3 bases; unmatched bases: 5. Germline V gene data show CDR1 as DFQATT and CDR2 as SNEGSKA (reference sequence). This CDR3 has 14 amino acids. DNA for the CDR3: TGCAGTGCCTCTGACAGGGGGCATGGAAACACCATATATTTT. Its translation is CSASDRGHGNTIYF.

The chain couples TRBV29-1 to TRBJ2-3; D is uncertain. This CDR3 contains 12 residues. The germline V gene has CDR1 SQVTM and CDR2 ANQGSEA. Trimming pared 3 bases from V and 1 base from J, leaving 5 bases between. The CDR3 loop is CSVEWRTDTQYF. The CDR3 nucleotides read TGCAGCGTTGAGTGGCGCACAGATACGCAGTATTTT.